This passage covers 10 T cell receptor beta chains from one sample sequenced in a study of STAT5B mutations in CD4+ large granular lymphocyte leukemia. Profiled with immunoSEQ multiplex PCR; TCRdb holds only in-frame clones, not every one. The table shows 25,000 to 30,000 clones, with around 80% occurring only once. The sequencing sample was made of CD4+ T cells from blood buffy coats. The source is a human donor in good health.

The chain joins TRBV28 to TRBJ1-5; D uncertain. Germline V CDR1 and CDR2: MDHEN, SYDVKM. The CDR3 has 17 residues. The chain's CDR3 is CLKEPLGMADYNQPQHF. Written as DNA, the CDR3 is TGTCTCAAAGAACCATTGGGGATGGCAGACTACAATCAGCCCCAGCATTTT.

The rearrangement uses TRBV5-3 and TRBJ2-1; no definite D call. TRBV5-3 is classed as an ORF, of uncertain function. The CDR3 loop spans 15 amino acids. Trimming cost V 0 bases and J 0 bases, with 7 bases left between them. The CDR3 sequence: CARSLAVVSYNEQFF. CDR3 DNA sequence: TGTGCCAGAAGCTTGGCCGTGGTCTCCTACAATGAGCAGTTCTTC.

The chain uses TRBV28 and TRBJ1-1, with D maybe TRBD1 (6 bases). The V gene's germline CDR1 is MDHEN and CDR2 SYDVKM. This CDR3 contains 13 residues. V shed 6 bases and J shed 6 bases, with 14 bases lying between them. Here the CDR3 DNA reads TGTGCCAGCAGACTACAGGGACTCTCTGAAGCTTTCTTT. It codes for CASRLQGLSEAFF.

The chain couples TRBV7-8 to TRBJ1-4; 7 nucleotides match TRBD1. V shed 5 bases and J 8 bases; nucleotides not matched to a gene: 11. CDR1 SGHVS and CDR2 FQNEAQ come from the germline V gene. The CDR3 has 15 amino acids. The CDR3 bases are TGTGCCAGCAGCCTAGGAGACAGGGATGGCGAAAAACTGTTTTTT. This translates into CASSLGDRDGEKLFF.

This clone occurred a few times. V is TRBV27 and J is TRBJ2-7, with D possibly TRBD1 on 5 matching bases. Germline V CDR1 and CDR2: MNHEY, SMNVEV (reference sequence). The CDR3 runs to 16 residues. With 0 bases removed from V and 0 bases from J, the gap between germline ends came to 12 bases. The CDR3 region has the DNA TGTGCCAGCAGTTTATCGCAGGGAAGGAGCTCCTACGAGCAGTACGTC. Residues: CASSLSQGRSSYEQYV.

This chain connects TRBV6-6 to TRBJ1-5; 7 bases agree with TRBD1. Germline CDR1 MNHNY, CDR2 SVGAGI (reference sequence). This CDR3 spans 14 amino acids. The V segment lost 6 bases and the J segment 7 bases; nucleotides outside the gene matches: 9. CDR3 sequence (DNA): TGTGCCAGCAGCCCCGCAGGGGGGATCCAGCCCCAGCATTTT. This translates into CASSPAGGIQPQHF.

The CDR3 here is CASSLTGTSGGQAQYF. The CDR3 DNA reads TGTGCCAGCAGCTTAACCGGGACTAGCGGGGGCCAGGCGCAGTATTTT. The gene calls are TRBV5-5 and TRBJ2-3; TRBD2 matches 14 bases. Unmatched junction bases numbered 9, after V lost 2 bases and J lost 10 bases. CDR3 length: 16 amino acids. Germline CDR1 reads SGHKS; CDR2 reads YYEKEE (reference sequence).

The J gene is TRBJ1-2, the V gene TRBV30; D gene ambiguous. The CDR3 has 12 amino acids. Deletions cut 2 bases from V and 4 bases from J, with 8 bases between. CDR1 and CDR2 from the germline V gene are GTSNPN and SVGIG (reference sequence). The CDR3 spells CAWSIGLYGYTF. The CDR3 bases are TGTGCCTGGAGTATAGGGCTCTATGGCTACACCTTC.

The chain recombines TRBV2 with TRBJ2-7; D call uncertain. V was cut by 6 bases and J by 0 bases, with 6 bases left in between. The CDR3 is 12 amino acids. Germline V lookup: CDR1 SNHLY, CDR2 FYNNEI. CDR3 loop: CASRAGSYEQYF. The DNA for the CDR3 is TGTGCCAGCAGGGCTGGCTCCTACGAGCAGTACTTC. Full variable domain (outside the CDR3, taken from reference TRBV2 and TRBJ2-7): EPEVTQTPSHQVTQMGQEVILRCVPISNHLYFYWYRQILGQKVEFLVSFYNNEISEKSEIFDDQFSVERPDGSNFTLKIRSTKLEDSAMYFCASRAGSYEQYFGPGTRLTVT.

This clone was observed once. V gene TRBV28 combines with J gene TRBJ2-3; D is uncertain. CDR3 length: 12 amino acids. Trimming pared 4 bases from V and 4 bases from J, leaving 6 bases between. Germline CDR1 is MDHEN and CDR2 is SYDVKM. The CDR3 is CASSSPADTQYF. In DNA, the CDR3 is TGTGCCAGCAGTTCCCCAGCAGATACGCAGTATTTT.